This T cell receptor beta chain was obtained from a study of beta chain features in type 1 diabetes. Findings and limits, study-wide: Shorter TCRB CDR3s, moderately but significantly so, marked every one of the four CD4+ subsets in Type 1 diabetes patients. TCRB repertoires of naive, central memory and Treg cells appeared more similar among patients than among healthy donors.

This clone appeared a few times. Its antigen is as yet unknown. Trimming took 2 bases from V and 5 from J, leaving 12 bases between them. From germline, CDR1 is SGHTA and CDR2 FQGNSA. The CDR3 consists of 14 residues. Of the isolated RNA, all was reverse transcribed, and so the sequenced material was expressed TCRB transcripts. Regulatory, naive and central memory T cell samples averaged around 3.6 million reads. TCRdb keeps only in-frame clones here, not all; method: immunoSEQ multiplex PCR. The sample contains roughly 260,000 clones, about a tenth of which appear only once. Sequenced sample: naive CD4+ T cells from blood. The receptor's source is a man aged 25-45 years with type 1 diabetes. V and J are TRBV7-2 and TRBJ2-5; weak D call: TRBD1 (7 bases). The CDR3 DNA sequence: TGTGCCAGCAGCTTAAGGCCAGGGGGGGAGACCCAGTACTTC. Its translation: CASSLRPGGETQYF.